This TCR beta chain was sequenced in a study of cytomegalovirus exposure and HLA in healthy donors. For this clone: No antigen is known for it.

PCR primers comprised 60 Vbeta and 13 Jbeta primers. TCRdb's table, derived via immunoSEQ multiplex PCR, lists solely in-frame clones and lacks some. The sample consists of 130,000 or so clones, more than 55% of them appearing once. Study-level results: A later analysis showed HLA-associated TCR beta chains outstripping equally common others in clonal expansion.

CDR1 is MNHEY and CDR2 is SVGAGI in the germline V gene. V lost 5 bases to trimming and J lost 8 bases; unmatched junction nucleotides: 5. The CDR3 spans 14 residues. The chain uses TRBV6-5 and TRBJ1-4; TRBD1 matches 10 bases. The source material was PBMCs. The TCR originated in a man aged 18 to 30 in good health and CMV-seronegative. The CDR3 coding sequence is TGTGCCAGCAGTGAGGGACAGGGGCGGGAAAAACTGTTTTTT. This gives the protein CASSEGQGREKLFF.